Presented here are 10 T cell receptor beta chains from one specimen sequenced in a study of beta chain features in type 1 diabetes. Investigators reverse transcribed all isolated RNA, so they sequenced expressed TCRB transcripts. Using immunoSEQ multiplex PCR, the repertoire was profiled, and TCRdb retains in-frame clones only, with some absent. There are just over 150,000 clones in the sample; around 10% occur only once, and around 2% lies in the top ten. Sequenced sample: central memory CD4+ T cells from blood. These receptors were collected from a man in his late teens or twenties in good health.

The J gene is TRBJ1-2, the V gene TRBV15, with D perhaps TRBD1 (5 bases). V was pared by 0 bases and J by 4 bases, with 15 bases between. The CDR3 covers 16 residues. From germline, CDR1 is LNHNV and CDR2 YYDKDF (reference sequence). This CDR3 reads CATSRDLVAGTYGYTF. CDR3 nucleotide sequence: TGTGCCACCAGCAGAGATTTGGTAGCGGGGACCTATGGCTACACCTTC.

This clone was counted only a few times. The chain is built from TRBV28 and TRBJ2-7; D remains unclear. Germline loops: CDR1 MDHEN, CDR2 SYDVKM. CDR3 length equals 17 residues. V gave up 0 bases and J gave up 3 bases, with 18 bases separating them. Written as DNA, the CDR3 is TGTGCCAGCAGTTTATGGCTTCTTGCGGCCAACCTCTACGAGCAGTACTTC. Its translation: CASSLWLLAANLYEQYF.

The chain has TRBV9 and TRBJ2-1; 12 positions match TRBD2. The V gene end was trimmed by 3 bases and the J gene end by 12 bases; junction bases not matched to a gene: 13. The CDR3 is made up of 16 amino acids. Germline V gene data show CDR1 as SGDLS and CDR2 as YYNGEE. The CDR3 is CASSAQTSGRTKGQFF. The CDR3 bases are TGTGCCAGCAGCGCCCAGACTAGCGGGAGAACGAAGGGGCAGTTCTTC.

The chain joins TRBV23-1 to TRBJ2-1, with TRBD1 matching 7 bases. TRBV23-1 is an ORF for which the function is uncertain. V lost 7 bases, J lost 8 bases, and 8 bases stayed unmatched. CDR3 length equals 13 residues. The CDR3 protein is CASIEGGTDEQFF. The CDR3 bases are TGCGCCAGCATAGAAGGGGGCACGGATGAGCAGTTCTTC.

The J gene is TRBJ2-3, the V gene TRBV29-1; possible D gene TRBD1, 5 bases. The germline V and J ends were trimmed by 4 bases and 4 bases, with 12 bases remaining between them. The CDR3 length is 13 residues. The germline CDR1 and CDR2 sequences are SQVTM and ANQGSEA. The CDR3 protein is CSVVGQGPDTQYF. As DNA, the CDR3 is TGCAGCGTTGTGGGGCAGGGTCCAGATACGCAGTATTTT.

The CDR3 protein is CASSSPPGDNEQFF. CDR3 DNA sequence: TGTGCCAGCAGCTCGCCCCCTGGGGACAATGAGCAGTTCTTC. The chain couples TRBV6-6 to TRBJ2-1, with unresolved D. V lost 6 bases, J lost 5 bases, and 14 bases lay in between. Germline lookup yields CDR1 MNHNY and CDR2 SVGAGI (reference sequence). The CDR3 sequence is 14 residues long.

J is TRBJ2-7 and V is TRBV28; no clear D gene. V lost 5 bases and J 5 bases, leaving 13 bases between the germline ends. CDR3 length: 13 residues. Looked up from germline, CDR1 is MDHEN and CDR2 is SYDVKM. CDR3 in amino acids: CASSEPVLDEQYF. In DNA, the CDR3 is TGTGCCAGCAGTGAACCTGTTTTAGACGAGCAGTACTTC. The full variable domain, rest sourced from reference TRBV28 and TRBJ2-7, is DVKVTQSSRYLVKRTGEKVFLECVQDMDHENMFWYRQDPGLGLRLIYFSYDVKMKEKGDIPEGYSVSREKKERFSLILESASTNQTSMYLCASSEPVLDEQYFGPGTRLTVT.

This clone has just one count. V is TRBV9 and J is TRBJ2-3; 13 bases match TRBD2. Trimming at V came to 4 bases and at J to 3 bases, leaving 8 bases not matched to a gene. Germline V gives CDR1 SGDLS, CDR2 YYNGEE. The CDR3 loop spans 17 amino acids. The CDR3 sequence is CASSLRTSGGGTDTQYF. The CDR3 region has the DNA TGTGCCAGCAGCCTCCGGACTAGCGGGGGAGGTACAGATACGCAGTATTTT.

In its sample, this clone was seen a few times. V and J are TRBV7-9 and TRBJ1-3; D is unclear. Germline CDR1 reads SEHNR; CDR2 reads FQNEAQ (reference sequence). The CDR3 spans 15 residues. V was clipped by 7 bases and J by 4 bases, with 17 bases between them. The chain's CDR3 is CASKKNTVVGNTIYF. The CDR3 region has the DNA TGTGCCAGCAAAAAGAACACGGTGGTCGGAAACACCATATATTTT.

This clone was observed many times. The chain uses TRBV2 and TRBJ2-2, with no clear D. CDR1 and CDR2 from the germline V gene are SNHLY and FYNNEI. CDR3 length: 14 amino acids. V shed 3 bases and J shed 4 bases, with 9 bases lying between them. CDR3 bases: TGTGCCAGCAGTGATCTAAGGTCCACCGGGGAGCTGTTTTTT. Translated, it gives CASSDLRSTGELFF.